This T cell receptor (beta chain) was obtained from a study of radiation and T cells in renal cell carcinoma. Study outcomes and limitations: From baseline, blood top tumor clonotypes peaked at 2 weeks post-radiation.

The CDR3 runs to 14 residues. Per germline, CDR1 LNHDA and CDR2 SQIVND (reference sequence). V lost 3 bases and J 0 bases, leaving 8 bases between the germline ends. Data came from immunoSEQ multiplex PCR; TCRdb stores just in-frame clones and leaves some out. The data contain 150,000 to 160,000 clones, roughly 87% of them seen just once; the ten biggest clones take up approximately 12%. The time point denotes: blood 2 weeks post-SBRT. The sample's treatment: 15 Gy SBRT to primary tumor, nephrectomy 4 weeks later. Concerning this clone: Its matching antigen is unknown.

The chain is built from TRBV19 and TRBJ1-1, with unresolved D. The TCR was taken from a woman in her forties or fifties with renal cell carcinoma. The specimen comprised blood, sampled from a patient whose treatment included radiotherapy and nephrectomy. CDR3 region: CASSISSVNTEAFF. The CDR3, as DNA: TGTGCCAGTAGTATCTCCAGTGTGAACACTGAAGCTTTCTTT.